The 5 T cell receptor beta chains given below trace back to one sample, sequenced in a study of blood T cells in healthy people across ages. For the second PCR, which ran for roughly 6 to 12 cycles, a sample-barcoded 5' primer and a J-beta primer mix were used. MiXCR, run by TCRdb on the 5' RACE reads, gives a single entry per CDR3 protein. The table shows some 1.1 million distinct CDR3 sequences, with roughly two fifths occurring only once. Input material: blood. The source of these receptors is a man aged 18 to 29 in good health.

The V call is TRBV25-1, the J call TRBJ2-1; 7 bases are a match to TRBD2. With V trimmed by 3 bases and J by 5 bases, 7 bases remained unmatched. This CDR3 has 15 residues. Germline-derived CDR1 and CDR2 are MGHDK and SYGVNS. The CDR3 nucleotides are TGTGCCAGCAGTGACGTGGCGGGGGATGACAATGAGCAGTTCTTC. Translating it yields CASSDVAGDDNEQFF.

The sample holds a few counts of this clonotype. CDR3 sequence: CASRRGTGTIQTQYF. DNA for the CDR3: TGTGCCAGCAGGCGGGGTACAGGGACAATACAGACCCAGTACTTC. The chain is built from TRBV27 and TRBJ2-5; D is possibly TRBD1 or TRBD2 (6 bases each). The CDR3 has 15 amino acids. With 6 bases removed from V and 6 bases from J, the gap between germline ends came to 20 bases. Germline V gene data show CDR1 as MNHEY and CDR2 as SMNVEV (reference sequence).

This clonotype has only a few counts. V and J are TRBV4-1 and TRBJ2-1; 8 positions agree with TRBD1. Germline V gives CDR1 MGHRA, CDR2 YSYEKL. The CDR3 is 15 residues long. J lost 7 bases, V lost 1 base, and 6 bases had no gene match. CDR3 DNA sequence: TGCGCCAGCAGCCAAGTTTACTACAGGGGGAATGAGCAGTTCTTC. Its protein product is CASSQVYYRGNEQFF.

This clonotype was observed a few times. V gene TRBV13 combines with J gene TRBJ1-5; no reliable D call. V lost 0 bases and J 5 bases, leaving 11 bases between the germline ends. The CDR3 extends over 15 amino acids. In germline, CDR1 is PRHDT, CDR2 FYEKMQ (reference sequence). CDR3 region: CASSLGTGTHQPQHF. The CDR3 bases are TGTGCCAGCAGCTTAGGAACGGGTACGCATCAGCCCCAGCATTTT.

The rearrangement uses TRBV4-3 and TRBJ2-1; D uncertain. Germline V lookup: CDR1 LGHNA, CDR2 YSLEER. The CDR3 extends over 15 amino acids. Trimming took off 0 bases at V and 6 bases at J, with 12 bases between the two ends. The CDR3 spells CASSQDRALCNEQFF. In DNA, the CDR3 is TGCGCCAGCAGCCAAGATCGGGCTTTATGCAATGAGCAGTTCTTC.